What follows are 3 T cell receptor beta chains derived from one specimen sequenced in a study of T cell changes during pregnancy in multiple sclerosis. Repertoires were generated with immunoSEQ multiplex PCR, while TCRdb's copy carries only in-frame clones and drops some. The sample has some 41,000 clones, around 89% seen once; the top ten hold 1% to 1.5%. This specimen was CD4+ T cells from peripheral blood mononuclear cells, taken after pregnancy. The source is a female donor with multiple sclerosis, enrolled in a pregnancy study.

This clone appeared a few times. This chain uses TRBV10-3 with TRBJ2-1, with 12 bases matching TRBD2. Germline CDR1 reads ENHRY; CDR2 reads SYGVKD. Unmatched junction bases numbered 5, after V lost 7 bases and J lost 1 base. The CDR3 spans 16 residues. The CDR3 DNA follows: TGTGCCATCACCAAAGGACTAGCGGGGTCCTACAATGAGCAGTTCTTC. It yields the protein CAITKGLAGSYNEQFF.

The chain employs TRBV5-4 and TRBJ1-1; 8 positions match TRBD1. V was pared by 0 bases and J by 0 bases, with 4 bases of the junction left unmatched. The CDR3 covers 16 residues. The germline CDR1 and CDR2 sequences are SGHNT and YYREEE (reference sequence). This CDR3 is CASSLASTGVNTEAFF. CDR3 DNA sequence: TGTGCCAGCAGCTTGGCCTCGACAGGGGTGAACACTGAAGCTTTCTTT.

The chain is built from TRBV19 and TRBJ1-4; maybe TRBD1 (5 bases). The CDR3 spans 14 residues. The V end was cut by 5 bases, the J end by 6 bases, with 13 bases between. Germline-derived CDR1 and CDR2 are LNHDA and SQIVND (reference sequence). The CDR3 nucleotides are TGTGCCAGTAGTCCTCCAGGGTCAGATGAAAAACTGTTTTTT. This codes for CASSPPGSDEKLFF. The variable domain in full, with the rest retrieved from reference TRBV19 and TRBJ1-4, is DGGITQSPKYLFRKEGQNVTLSCEQNLNHDAMYWYRQDPGQGLRLIYYSQIVNDFQKGDIAEGYSVSREKKESFPLTVTSAQKNPTAFYLCASSPPGSDEKLFFGSGTQLSVL.